The next 16 T cell receptor beta chains were all read from a single sample in a study of cytomegalovirus exposure and HLA in healthy donors. Clones were sequenced by immunoSEQ multiplex PCR, and TCRdb holds only the in-frame ones, with some missing. The table records 190,000 or so clones, around 81% of them present only once. The material sequenced was PBMCs. The receptors stem from a woman aged 18-35 years in good health and CMV-seropositive.

The chain uses TRBV12-1 and TRBJ2-5; TRBD2 was called by the table and not checked on the DNA. TRBV12-1 is termed a pseudogene. The CDR3 totals 17 residues. DNA for the CDR3: TGTGCCAGCAGCTGCTCATCGGGAGGGGTCATTCAAGAGACCCAGTACTTC. This sequence encodes CASSCSSGGVIQETQYF.

This clone was seen a single time. J is TRBJ1-5 and V is TRBV7-3; D is unresolved. Trimming left V 6 bases short and J 6 bases short, with 21 bases between. Germline V gene lookup returns CDR1 SGHTA and CDR2 FQGTGA. The CDR3 loop spans 16 amino acids. CDR3 sequence: CASRTIMPGVGQPQHF. The DNA of the CDR3 is TGTGCCAGCAGGACAATCATGCCCGGGGTGGGTCAGCCCCAGCATTTT. Full variable domain (missing parts from reference TRBV7-3 and TRBJ1-5): GAGVSQTPSNKVTEKGKYVELRCDPISGHTALYWYRQSLGQGPEFLIYFQGTGAADDSGLPNDRFFAVRPEGSVSTLKIQRTERGDSAVYLCASRTIMPGVGQPQHFGDGTRLSIL.

V and J are TRBV7-3 and TRBJ2-3; TRBD2 might be the D (6 bases). CDR3 length: 15 residues. Germline CDR1 reads SGHTA; CDR2 reads FQGTGA. Trimming shortened V by 1 base and J by 2 bases, and 10 bases separated the two germline ends. This CDR3 is CASSLIGGDTDTQYF. CDR3 coding DNA: TGTGCCAGCAGCTTAATCGGCGGGGACACAGATACGCAGTATTTT. The whole variable domain, remainder taken from reference TRBV7-3 and TRBJ2-3, is GAGVSQTPSNKVTEKGKYVELRCDPISGHTALYWYRQSLGQGPEFLIYFQGTGAADDSGLPNDRFFAVRPEGSVSTLKIQRTERGDSAVYLCASSLIGGDTDTQYFGPGTRLTVL.

V gene TRBV19 combines with J gene TRBJ1-2; D may be TRBD1 (6 bases). This CDR3 is built from 13 residues. Germline V gene data show CDR1 as LNHDA and CDR2 as SQIVND (reference sequence). Trimming cost V 6 bases and J 7 bases, with 15 bases left between them. The CDR3 DNA reads as TGTGCCAGTAGCTTCCGGGACAAAGGTGGCTACACCTTC. It translates to CASSFRDKGGYTF.

This clone has only a few counts. The rearrangement uses TRBV7-9 and TRBJ2-7, with 9 bases that match TRBD1. This CDR3 is built from 14 residues. CDR1 and CDR2 from the germline V gene are SEHNR and FQNEAQ (reference sequence). J gave up 1 base and V 8 bases, and 6 bases lay outside the gene matches. The chain's CDR3 is CASLGTGHSYEQYF. CDR3 DNA: TGTGCCAGCCTTGGGACAGGGCATTCCTACGAGCAGTACTTC. Using reference TRBV7-9 and TRBJ2-7 for the parts outside the CDR3, the full variable domain is DTGVSQNPRHKITKRGQNVTFRCDPISEHNRLYWYRQTLGQGPEFLTYFQNEAQLEKSRLLSDRFSAERPKGSFSTLEIQRTEQGDSAMYLCASLGTGHSYEQYFGPGTRLTVT.

The chain is built from TRBV14 and TRBJ2-3, with unresolved D. In germline, CDR1 is SGHDN, CDR2 FVKESK. The CDR3 loop spans 12 amino acids. Between the trimmed V and J ends, which lost 4 bases and 5 bases, there was a span of 7 bases. CDR3: CASSPTGDTQYF. CDR3 in DNA: TGTGCCAGCAGCCCAACGGGAGATACGCAGTATTTT. Filled out from reference TRBV14 and TRBJ2-3, the complete variable domain reads EAGVTQFPSHSVIEKGQTVTLRCDPISGHDNLYWYRRVMGKEIKFLLHFVKESKQDESGMPNNRFLAERTGGTYSTLKVQPAELEDSGVYFCASSPTGDTQYFGPGTRLTVL.

The chain uses TRBV29-1 and TRBJ2-3; TRBD2 is a possible D gene (6 bases). CDR3 length: 12 residues. Germline CDR1 and CDR2: SQVTM and ANQGSEA. V was pared by 3 bases and J by 3 bases, with 7 bases between. This CDR3 is CSVDAGTDTQYF. The CDR3 bases are TGCAGCGTTGACGCGGGGACAGATACGCAGTATTTT.

This chain joins TRBV5-6 and TRBJ1-2; D is perhaps TRBD1 (6 bases). The CDR3 covers 15 residues. CDR1 is SGHDT and CDR2 is YYEEEE in the germline V gene. The V end lost 7 bases, the J end lost 4 bases, and 20 bases lay between the germline ends. This CDR3 reads CASFPQGTPTYGYTF. The CDR3, as DNA: TGTGCCAGCTTCCCCCAGGGGACCCCTACCTATGGCTACACCTTC.

This clone has only one observation. The genes are TRBV11-2 and TRBJ2-2, with D perhaps TRBD2 (6 bases). CDR1 SGHAT and CDR2 FQNNGV come from the germline V gene. This CDR3 spans 17 amino acids. The ends were cut back, 5 bases at V and 5 bases at J, with 21 bases in the middle. The CDR3 spells CASSPGGQGGWTGELFF. The CDR3 region has the DNA TGTGCCAGCAGCCCAGGAGGGCAGGGTGGGTGGACCGGGGAGCTGTTTTTT.

This clone is a singleton in its sample. The V and J genes are TRBV12-5 and TRBJ2-1, with 8 bases identical to TRBD1. This CDR3 spans 14 amino acids. From germline, CDR1 is LGHNT and CDR2 FRNRAP. J lost 8 bases, V lost 3 bases, and 6 bases had no gene match. CDR3 loop: CASGLGQGADEQFF. In nucleotides, the CDR3 is TGTGCTAGTGGTTTAGGTCAGGGGGCAGATGAGCAGTTCTTC.

The rearrangement uses TRBV9 and TRBJ2-5; 11 positions agree with TRBD2. This CDR3 spans 16 amino acids. V lost 3 bases to trimming and J lost 2 bases; unmatched junction nucleotides: 6. Per the germline V gene, CDR1 is SGDLS and CDR2 is YYNGEE. CDR3 coding DNA: TGTGCCAGCAGCGCGGCTAGCGGGGGGTGGCAAGAGACCCAGTACTTC. Its translation is CASSAASGGWQETQYF.

The chain combines TRBV5-1 with TRBJ1-4; D unclear. V lost 1 base, J lost 4 bases, and 11 bases lay in between. The CDR3 runs to 15 residues. Germline loops: CDR1 SGHRS, CDR2 YFSETQ. The CDR3 sequence is CASSLRGTDNEKLFF. The CDR3 coding sequence is TGCGCCAGCAGCTTGCGAGGAACGGATAATGAAAAACTGTTTTTT. Full variable domain (outside the CDR3, taken from reference TRBV5-1 and TRBJ1-4): KAGVTQTPRYLIKTRGQQVTLSCSPISGHRSVSWYQQTPGQGLQFLFEYFSETQRNKGNFPGRFSGRQFSNSRSEMNVSTLELGDSALYLCASSLRGTDNEKLFFGSGTQLSVL.

This clone was observed a single time. The CDR3: CASTPGGASYEQYF. CDR3 coding DNA: TGTGCCAGCACCCCGGGGGGGGCTAGCTACGAGCAGTACTTC. The chain has TRBV2 and TRBJ2-7, with 8 bases that match TRBD2. Germline loops: CDR1 SNHLY, CDR2 FYNNEI. CDR3 size: 14 residues. V lost 7 bases, J lost 3 bases, and 8 bases stayed unmatched.

J is TRBJ2-7 and V is TRBV5-1, with a possible D match to TRBD2 (6 bases). This CDR3 is 18 amino acids long. The germline V gene has CDR1 SGHRS and CDR2 YFSETQ. Trimming took 4 bases from V and 2 from J, leaving 25 bases between them. CDR3 DNA sequence: TGCGCCAGCAGCGGACTACCGTTCTTCGGGCGGAGGACCTACGAGCAGTACTTC. Encoded protein: CASSGLPFFGRRTYEQYF. Complete variable domain (other parts from reference TRBV5-1 and TRBJ2-7): KAGVTQTPRYLIKTRGQQVTLSCSPISGHRSVSWYQQTPGQGLQFLFEYFSETQRNKGNFPGRFSGRQFSNSRSEMNVSTLELGDSALYLCASSGLPFFGRRTYEQYFGPGTRLTVT.

This clone was observed a few times. The chain links TRBV7-6 to TRBJ2-1; 9 positions agree with TRBD2. CDR3 length equals 15 residues. Germline V lookup: CDR1 SGHVS, CDR2 FNYEAQ. The ends lost 2 bases at V and 5 bases at J; junction bases unmatched: 4. As DNA, the CDR3 is TGTGCCAGCAGCTTACGACTAGCGGTGAACAATGAGCAGTTCTTC. The encoded protein is CASSLRLAVNNEQFF.

This chain joins TRBV4-2 and TRBJ1-4; no clear D. The germline gives CDR1 LGHNA, CDR2 YNFKEQ. This CDR3 is 15 amino acids long. V was pared by 1 base and J by 3 bases, with 9 bases between. This chain's CDR3 is CASSQAKEANEKLFF. CDR3 nucleotides: TGTGCCAGCAGCCAAGCCAAGGAGGCTAATGAAAAACTGTTTTTT.